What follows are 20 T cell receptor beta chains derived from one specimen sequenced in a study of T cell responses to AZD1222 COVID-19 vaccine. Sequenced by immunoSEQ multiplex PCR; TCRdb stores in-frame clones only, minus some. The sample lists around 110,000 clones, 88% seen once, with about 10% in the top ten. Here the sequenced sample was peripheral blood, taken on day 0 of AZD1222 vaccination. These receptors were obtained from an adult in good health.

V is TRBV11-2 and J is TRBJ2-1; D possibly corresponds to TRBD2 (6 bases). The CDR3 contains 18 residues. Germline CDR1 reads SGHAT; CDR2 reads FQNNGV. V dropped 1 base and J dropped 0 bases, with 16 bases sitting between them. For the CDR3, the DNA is TGTGCCAGCAGCTTAGGTGGACGGGCGGGGAGCTCCTACAATGAGCAGTTCTTC. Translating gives CASSLGGRAGSSYNEQFF.

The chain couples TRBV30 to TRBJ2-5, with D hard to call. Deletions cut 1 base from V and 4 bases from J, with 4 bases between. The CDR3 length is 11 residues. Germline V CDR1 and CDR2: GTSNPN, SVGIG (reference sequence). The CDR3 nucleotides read TGTGCCTGGAGTGACCGAGAGACCCAGTACTTC. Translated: CAWSDRETQYF.

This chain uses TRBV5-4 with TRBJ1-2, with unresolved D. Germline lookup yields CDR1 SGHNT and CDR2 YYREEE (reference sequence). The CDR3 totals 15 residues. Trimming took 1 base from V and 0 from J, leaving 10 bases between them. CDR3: CASSLSGTANYGYTF. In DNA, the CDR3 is TGTGCCAGCAGCTTGAGTGGAACAGCTAACTATGGCTACACCTTC.

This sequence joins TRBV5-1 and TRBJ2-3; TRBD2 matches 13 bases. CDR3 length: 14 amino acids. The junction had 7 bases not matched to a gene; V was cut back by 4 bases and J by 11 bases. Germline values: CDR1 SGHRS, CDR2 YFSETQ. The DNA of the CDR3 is TGCGCCAGCAGCCCGGGGACTAGCGGGATGAGGCAGTATTTT. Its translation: CASSPGTSGMRQYF.

The CDR3 spells CASSFRSTGELFF. CDR3 sequence (DNA): TGTGCCAGCAGCTTCAGGAGCACCGGGGAGCTGTTTTTT. The V and J genes are TRBV7-3 and TRBJ2-2; D is ambiguous. The V gene lost 3 bases and the J gene lost 4 bases, with 6 bases spanning the gap. Germline V gene data show CDR1 as SGHTA and CDR2 as FQGTGA. CDR3 size: 13 residues.

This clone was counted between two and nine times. CDR3 loop: CSVVEGASYEQYF. Here the CDR3 DNA reads TGCAGCGTTGTGGAGGGGGCGAGCTACGAGCAGTACTTC. The chain has TRBV29-1 and TRBJ2-7; a weak D match, TRBD1 (7 bases). Germline CDR1 SQVTM, CDR2 ANQGSEA. V was trimmed by 4 bases and J by 3 bases, leaving 13 bases between them. This CDR3 region has 13 residues.

The CDR3 loop is CASSIAGSGANVLTF. DNA of the CDR3: TGTGCCAGTAGTATAGCAGGGTCTGGGGCCAACGTCCTGACTTTC. This chain joins TRBV19 and TRBJ2-6; a possible D gene is TRBD1 (5 bases). Looked up from germline, CDR1 is LNHDA and CDR2 is SQIVND (reference sequence). Trimming stripped 1 base from V and 1 base from J, with 5 bases between. The CDR3 has 15 amino acids.

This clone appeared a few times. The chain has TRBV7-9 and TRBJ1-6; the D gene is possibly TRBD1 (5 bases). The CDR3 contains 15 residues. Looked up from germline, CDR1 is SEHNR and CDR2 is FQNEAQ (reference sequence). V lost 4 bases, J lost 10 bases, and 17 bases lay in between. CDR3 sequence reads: CASSSDDRDSSPLHF. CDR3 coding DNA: TGTGCCAGCAGCTCGGACGACAGAGACTCGTCACCCCTCCACTTT.

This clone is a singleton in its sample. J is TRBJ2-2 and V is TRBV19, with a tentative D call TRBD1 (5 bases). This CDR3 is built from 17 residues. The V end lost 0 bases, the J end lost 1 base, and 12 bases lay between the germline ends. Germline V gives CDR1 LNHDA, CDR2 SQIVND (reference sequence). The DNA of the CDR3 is TGTGCCAGTAGTATAGATTCAGGGAACTTGAACACCGGGGAGCTGTTTTTT. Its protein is CASSIDSGNLNTGELFF.

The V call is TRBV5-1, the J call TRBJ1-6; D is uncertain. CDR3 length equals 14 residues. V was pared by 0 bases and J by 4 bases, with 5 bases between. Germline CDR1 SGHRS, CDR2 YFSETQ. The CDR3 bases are TGCGCCAGCAGCTTGGGGCAGTATAATTCACCCCTCCACTTT. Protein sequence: CASSLGQYNSPLHF.

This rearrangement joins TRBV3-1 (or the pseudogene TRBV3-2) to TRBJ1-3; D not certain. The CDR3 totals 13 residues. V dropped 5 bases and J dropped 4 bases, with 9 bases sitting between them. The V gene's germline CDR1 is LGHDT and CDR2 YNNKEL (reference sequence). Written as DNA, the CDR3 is TGTGCCAGCAGCGCCTACGGGGGAAACACCATATATTTT. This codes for CASSAYGGNTIYF.

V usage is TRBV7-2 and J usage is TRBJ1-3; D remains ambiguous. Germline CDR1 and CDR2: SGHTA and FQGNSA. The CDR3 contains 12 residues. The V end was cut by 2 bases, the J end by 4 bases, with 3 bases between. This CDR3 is CASSLQGNTIYF. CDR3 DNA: TGTGCCAGCAGCTTACAAGGAAACACCATATATTTT.

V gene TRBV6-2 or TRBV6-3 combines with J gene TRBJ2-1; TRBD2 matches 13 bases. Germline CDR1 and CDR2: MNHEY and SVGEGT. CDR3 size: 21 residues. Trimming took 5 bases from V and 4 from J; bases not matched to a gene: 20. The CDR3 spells CASSPRQGYTSGRASYNEQFF. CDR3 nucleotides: TGTGCCAGCAGTCCACGCCAGGGCTATACTAGCGGGAGGGCTTCGTACAATGAGCAGTTCTTC.

The DNA of the CDR3 is TGTGCCAGTACAGGGAGGTCGGCGACTAATGAAAAACTGTTTTTT. This translates into CASTGRSATNEKLFF. The V and J genes are TRBV19 and TRBJ1-4, with a possible D match to TRBD1 (5 bases). This CDR3 comprises 15 residues. Germline V lookup: CDR1 LNHDA, CDR2 SQIVND (reference sequence). Trimming pared 7 bases from V and 2 bases from J, leaving 14 bases between.

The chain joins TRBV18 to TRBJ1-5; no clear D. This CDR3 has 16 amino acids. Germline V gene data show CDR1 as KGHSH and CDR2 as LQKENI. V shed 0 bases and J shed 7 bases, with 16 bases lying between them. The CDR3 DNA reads TGTGCCAGCTCACCACCGGGTACCGGGGAGGGACAGCCCCAGCATTTT. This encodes CASSPPGTGEGQPQHF.

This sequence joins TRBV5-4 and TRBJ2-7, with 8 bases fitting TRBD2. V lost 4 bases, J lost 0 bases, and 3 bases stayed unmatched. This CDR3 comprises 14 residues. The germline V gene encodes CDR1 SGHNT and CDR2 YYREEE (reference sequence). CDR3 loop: CASSPGRVSYEQYF. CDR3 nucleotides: TGTGCCAGCAGCCCCGGGAGGGTCTCCTACGAGCAGTACTTC.

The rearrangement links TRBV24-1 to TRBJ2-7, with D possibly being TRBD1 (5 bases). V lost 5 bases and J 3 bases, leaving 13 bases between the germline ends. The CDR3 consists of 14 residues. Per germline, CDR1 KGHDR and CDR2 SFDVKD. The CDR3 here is CATSGGKGVYEQYF. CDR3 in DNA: TGTGCCACCAGTGGAGGCAAAGGGGTCTACGAGCAGTACTTC.

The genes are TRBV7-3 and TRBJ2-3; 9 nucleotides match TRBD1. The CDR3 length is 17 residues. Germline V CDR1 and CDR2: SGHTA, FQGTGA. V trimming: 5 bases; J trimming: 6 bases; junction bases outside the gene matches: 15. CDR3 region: CASSPEGQGLWGDTQYF. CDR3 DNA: TGTGCCAGCAGCCCCGAGGGACAGGGCCTTTGGGGTGATACGCAGTATTTT. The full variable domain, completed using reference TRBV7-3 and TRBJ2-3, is GAGVSQTPSNKVTEKGKYVELRCDPISGHTALYWYRQSLGQGPEFLIYFQGTGAADDSGLPNDRFFAVRPEGSVSTLKIQRTERGDSAVYLCASSPEGQGLWGDTQYFGPGTRLTVL.

The CDR3 spells CASSSWTGGNEKLFF. The CDR3 DNA sequence: TGTGCCAGCAGTTCATGGACCGGGGGCAATGAAAAACTGTTTTTT. This chain links TRBV6-5 with TRBJ1-4; tentatively, D is TRBD1 (6 bases). Trimming stripped 4 bases from V and 5 bases from J, with 14 bases between. CDR1 MNHEY and CDR2 SVGAGI come from the germline V gene. CDR3 size: 15 residues.

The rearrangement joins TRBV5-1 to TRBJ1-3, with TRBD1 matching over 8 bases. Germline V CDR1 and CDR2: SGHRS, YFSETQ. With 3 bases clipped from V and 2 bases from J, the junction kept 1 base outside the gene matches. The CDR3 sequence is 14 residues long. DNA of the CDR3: TGCGCCAGCAGCTCGACAGGGGCTGGAAACACCATATATTTT. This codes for CASSSTGAGNTIYF.